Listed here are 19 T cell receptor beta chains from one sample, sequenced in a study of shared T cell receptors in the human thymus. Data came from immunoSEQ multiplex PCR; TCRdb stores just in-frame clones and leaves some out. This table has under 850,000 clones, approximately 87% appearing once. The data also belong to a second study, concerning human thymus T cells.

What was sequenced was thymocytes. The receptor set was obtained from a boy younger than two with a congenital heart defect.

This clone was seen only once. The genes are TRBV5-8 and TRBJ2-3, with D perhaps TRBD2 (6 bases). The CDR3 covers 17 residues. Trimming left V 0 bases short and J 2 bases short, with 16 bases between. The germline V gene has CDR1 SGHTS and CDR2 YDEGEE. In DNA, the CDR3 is TGTGCCAGCAGCTTGGTGCGGGACCAAACCTACACAGATACGCAGTATTTT. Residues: CASSLVRDQTYTDTQYF. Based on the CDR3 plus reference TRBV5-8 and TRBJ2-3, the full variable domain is EAGVTQSPTHLIKTRGQQATLRCSPISGHTSVYWYQQALGLGLQFLLWYDEGEERNRGNFPPRFSGRQFPNYSSELNVNALELEDSALYLCASSLVRDQTYTDTQYFGPGTRLTVL.

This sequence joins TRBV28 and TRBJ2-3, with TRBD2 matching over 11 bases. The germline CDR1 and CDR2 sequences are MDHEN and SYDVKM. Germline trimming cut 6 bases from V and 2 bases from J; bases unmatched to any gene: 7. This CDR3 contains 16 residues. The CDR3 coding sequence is TGTGCCAGCAGCCCCGGGACTAGCGGCCACACAGATACGCAGTATTTT. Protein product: CASSPGTSGHTDTQYF.

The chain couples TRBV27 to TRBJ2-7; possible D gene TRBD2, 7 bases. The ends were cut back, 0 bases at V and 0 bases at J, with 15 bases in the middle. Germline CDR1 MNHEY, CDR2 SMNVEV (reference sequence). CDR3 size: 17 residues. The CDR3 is CASSLSWGRESSYEQYF. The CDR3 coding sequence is TGTGCCAGCAGTTTATCTTGGGGGCGGGAGAGCTCCTACGAGCAGTACTTC.

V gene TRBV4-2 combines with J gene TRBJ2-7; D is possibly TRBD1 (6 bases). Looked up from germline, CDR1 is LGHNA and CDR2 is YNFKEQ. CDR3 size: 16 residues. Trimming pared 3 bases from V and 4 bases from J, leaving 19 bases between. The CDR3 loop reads CASSHAPGQGRYEQYF. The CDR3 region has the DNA TGTGCCAGCAGCCATGCACCGGGACAAGGAAGATACGAGCAGTACTTC.

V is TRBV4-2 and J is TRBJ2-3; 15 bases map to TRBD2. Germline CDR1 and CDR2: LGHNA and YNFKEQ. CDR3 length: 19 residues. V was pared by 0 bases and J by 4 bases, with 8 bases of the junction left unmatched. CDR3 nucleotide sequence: TGTGCCAGCAGCCAAGACCCGGGACTAGCGGGAGGCCCCCCAGATACGCAGTATTTT. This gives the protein CASSQDPGLAGGPPDTQYF.

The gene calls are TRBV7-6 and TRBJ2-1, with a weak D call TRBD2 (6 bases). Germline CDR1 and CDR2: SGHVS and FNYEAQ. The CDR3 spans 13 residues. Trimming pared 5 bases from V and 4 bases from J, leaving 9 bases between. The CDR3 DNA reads TGTGCCAGCAGCACCCGGGGGTACAATGAGCAGTTCTTC. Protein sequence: CASSTRGYNEQFF.

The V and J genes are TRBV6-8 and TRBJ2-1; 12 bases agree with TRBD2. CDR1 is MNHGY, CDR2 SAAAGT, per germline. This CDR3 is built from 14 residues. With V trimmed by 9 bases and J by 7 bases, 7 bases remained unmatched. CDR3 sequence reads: CASFGGTSGNEQFF. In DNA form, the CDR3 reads TGTGCCAGTTTCGGGGGGACTAGCGGGAATGAGCAGTTCTTC.

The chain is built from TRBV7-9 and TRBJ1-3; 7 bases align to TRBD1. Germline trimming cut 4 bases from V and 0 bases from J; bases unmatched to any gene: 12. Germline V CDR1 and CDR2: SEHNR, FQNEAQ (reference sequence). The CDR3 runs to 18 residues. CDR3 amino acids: CASSSRDSRLSSGNTIYF. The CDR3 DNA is TGTGCCAGCAGCTCCCGGGACAGCCGCCTTAGCTCTGGAAACACCATATATTTT.

The CDR3 DNA reads TGTGCCAGCAGTTACCGGGACTACCCCTACGAGCAGTACTTC. Its translation: CASSYRDYPYEQYF. The chain joins TRBV6-5 to TRBJ2-7; the match to TRBD2 covers 7 bases. V gave up 2 bases and J gave up 2 bases; unmatched junction bases: 3. CDR3 length equals 14 residues. Germline-derived CDR1 and CDR2 are MNHEY and SVGAGI.

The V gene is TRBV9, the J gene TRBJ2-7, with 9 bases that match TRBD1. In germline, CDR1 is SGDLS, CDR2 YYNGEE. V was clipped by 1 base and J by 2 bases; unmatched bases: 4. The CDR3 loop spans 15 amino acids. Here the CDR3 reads CASSVPGQGPYEQYF. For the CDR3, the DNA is TGTGCCAGCAGCGTACCGGGACAGGGTCCCTACGAGCAGTACTTC.

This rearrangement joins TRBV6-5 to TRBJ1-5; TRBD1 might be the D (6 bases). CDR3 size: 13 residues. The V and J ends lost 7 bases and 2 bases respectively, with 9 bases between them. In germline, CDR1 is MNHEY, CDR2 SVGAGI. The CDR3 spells CASKQGGNQPQHF. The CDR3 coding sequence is TGTGCCAGCAAACAGGGTGGCAATCAGCCCCAGCATTTT.

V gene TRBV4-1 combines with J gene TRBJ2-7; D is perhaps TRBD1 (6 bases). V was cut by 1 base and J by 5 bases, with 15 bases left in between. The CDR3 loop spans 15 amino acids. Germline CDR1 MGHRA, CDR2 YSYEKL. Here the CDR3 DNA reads TGCGCCAGCAGCCAAGTCGGGACAAATTCCCACGAGCAGTACTTC. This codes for CASSQVGTNSHEQYF.

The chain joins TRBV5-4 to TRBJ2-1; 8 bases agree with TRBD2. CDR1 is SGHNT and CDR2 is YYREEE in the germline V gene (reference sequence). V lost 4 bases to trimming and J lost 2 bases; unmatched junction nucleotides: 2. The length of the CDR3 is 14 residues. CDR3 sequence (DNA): TGTGCCAGCAGCGCACTAGCGGCCTACAATGAGCAGTTCTTC. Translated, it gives CASSALAAYNEQFF.

The CDR3 loop reads CASSHYNEQGHSFEQYF. In nucleotides, the CDR3 is TGTGCCAGCAGCCATTATAACGAGCAGGGACATTCGTTCGAGCAGTACTTC. The V gene is TRBV28, the J gene TRBJ2-7; TRBD1 might be the D (6 bases). The CDR3 loop spans 17 amino acids. V dropped 6 bases and J dropped 6 bases, with 27 bases sitting between them. Germline assignment: CDR1 MDHEN and CDR2 SYDVKM.

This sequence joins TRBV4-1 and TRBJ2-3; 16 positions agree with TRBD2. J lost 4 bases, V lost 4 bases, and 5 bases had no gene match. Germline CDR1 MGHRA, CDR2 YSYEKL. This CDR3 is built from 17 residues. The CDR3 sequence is CASSPGLAGGLADTQYF. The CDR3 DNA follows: TGCGCCAGCAGCCCGGGACTAGCGGGAGGGCTGGCAGATACGCAGTATTTT.

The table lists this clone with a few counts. The DNA of the CDR3 is TGTGCCAGCAGTTATCCAACTAGAGAGTCCACAGATACGCAGTATTTT. Its protein product is CASSYPTRESTDTQYF. J is TRBJ2-3 and V is TRBV6-6; TRBD2 might be the D (5 bases). The CDR3 has 16 amino acids. CDR1 and CDR2 (germline): MNHNY, SVGAGI (reference sequence). V was trimmed by 3 bases and J by 2 bases, leaving 15 bases between them.

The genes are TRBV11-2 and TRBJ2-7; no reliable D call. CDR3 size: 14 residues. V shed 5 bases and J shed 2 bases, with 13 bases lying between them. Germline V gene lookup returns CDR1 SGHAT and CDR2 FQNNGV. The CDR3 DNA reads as TGTGCCAGCAGCCTCGAGGCGGTGGCCTACGAGCAGTACTTC. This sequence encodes CASSLEAVAYEQYF.

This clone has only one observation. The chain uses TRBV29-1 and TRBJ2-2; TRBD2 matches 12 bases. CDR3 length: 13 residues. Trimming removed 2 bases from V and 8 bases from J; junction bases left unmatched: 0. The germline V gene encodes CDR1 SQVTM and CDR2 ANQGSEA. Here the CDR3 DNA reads TGCAGCGTTGAAACTAGCGGGAGGGGGGAGCTGTTTTTT. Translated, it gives CSVETSGRGELFF.

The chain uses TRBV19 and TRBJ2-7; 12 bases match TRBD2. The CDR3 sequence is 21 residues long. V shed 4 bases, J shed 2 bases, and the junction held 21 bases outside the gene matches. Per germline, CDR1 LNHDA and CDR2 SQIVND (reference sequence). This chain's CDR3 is CASSTIPFRLAGVVYPYEQYF. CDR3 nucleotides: TGTGCCAGTAGTACAATCCCGTTTCGACTAGCGGGAGTGGTTTACCCCTACGAGCAGTACTTC. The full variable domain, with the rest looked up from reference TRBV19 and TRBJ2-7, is DGGITQSPKYLFRKEGQNVTLSCEQNLNHDAMYWYRQDPGQGLRLIYYSQIVNDFQKGDIAEGYSVSREKKESFPLTVTSAQKNPTAFYLCASSTIPFRLAGVVYPYEQYFGPGTRLTVT.